Sequencing of this T cell receptor beta chain was carried out in a study of technical replicates of blood from a few donors. Profiled with immunoSEQ multiplex PCR; TCRdb holds only in-frame clones, not every one. The table includes about 68,000 clones, around 97% detected once. CDR1 and CDR2 from the germline V gene are MNHEY and SVGAGI. Trimming took off 0 bases at V and 2 bases at J, with 7 bases between the two ends. The CDR3 runs 14 residues. This clone has only one observation. Other nucleotide sequences from this sample produce the same CDR3. Sequenced input: T cells isolated from PBMCs. This receptor was identified in a human donor in good health. The J gene is TRBJ1-1, the V gene TRBV6-5, with D possibly being TRBD1 (5 bases). The CDR3 sequence is CASSYSQGNTEAFF. The CDR3 coding sequence is TGTGCCAGCAGTTACTCCCAGGGAAACACTGAAGCTTTCTTT.